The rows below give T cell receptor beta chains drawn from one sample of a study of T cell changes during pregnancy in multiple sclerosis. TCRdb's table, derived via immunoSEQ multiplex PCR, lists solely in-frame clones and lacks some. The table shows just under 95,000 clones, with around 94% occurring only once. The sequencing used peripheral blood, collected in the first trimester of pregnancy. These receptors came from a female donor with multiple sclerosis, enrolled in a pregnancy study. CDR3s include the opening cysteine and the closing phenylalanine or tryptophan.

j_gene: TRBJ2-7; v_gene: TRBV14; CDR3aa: CASSQKQPADEQYF
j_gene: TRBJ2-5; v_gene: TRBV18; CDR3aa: CASSPRPTRGETQYF
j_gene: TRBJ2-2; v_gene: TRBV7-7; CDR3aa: CASSPGLAGFSGELFF
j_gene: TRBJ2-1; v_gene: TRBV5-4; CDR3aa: CASSYTSNEQFF
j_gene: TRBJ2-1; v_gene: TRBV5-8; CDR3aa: CASSFGGSLYNEQFF
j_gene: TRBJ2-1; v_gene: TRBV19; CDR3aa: CASSIEHSHEQFF
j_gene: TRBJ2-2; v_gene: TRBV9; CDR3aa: CASSVAGITGELFF
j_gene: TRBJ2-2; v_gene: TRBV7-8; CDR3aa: CASSPQGPFTGELFF
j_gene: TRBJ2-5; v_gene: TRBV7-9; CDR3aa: CASSLALERQETQYF
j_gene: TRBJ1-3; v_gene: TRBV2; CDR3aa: CASSARDFGNTIYF
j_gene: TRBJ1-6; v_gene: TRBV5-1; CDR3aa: CASSLRGGRSGSPLHF
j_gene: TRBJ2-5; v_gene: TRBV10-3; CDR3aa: CAISEAGLPSFTETQYF
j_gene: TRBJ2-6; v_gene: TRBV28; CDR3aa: CASESSGANVLTF
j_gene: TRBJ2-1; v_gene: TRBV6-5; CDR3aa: CASSYPQGRVQFF
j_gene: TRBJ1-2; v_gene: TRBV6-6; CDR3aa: CASRDRGLSGYTF
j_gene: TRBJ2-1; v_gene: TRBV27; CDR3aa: CASSYGQGAYEQFF
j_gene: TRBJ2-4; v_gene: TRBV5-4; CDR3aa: CASSLMGGAKNIQYF
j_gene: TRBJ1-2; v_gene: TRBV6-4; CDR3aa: CASSDGDSNYGYTF
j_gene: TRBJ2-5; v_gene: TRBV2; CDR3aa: CASRPFRGKETQYF
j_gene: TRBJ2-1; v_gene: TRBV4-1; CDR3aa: CASSQDVLGGNEQFF
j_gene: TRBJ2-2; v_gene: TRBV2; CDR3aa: CASSEARGGTGELFF
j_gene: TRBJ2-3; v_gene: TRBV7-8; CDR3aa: CASSLGEGSTDTQYF
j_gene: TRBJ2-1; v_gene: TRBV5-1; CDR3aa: CASSPGPRGLGPVGEQFF
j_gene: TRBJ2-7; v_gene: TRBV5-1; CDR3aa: CASSPPAGGYEQYF